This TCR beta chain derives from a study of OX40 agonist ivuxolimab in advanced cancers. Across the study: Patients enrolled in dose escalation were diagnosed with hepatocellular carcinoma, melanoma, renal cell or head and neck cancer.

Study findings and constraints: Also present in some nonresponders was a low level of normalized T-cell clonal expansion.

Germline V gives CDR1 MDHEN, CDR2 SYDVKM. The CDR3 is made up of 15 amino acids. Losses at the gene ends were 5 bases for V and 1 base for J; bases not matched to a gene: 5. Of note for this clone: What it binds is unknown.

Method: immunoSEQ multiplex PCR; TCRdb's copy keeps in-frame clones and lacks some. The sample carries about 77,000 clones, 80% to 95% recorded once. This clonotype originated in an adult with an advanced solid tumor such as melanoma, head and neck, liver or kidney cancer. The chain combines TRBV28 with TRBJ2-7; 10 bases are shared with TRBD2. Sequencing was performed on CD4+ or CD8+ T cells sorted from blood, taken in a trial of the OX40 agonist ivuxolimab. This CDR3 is CASSAAGGPSYEQYF. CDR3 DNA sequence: TGTGCCAGCAGTGCAGCGGGAGGGCCGTCCTACGAGCAGTACTTC.